Presented here are 27 T cell receptor beta chains from one specimen sequenced in a study of sequential checkpoint blockade in melanoma. TCRdb keeps only in-frame clones here, not all; method: immunoSEQ multiplex PCR. The sample includes about 28,000 clones, roughly 89% of them seen just once. The treatment denotes: randomized to nivolumab then ipilimumab (arm A) or the reverse (arm B). The source was CD8+ T cells sorted from blood (inferred from file names), collected from a patient given nivolumab and ipilimumab in sequence. These receptors were collected from a human donor with melanoma.

The chain uses TRBV7-2 and TRBJ2-3; TRBD2 aligns across 10 bases. CDR3 length equals 13 residues. With 5 bases clipped from V and 5 bases from J, the junction kept 1 base outside the gene matches. Germline CDR1 and CDR2: SGHTA and FQGNSA. Here the CDR3 DNA reads TGTGCCAGCAGCCGGACTAGCGGAGATACGCAGTATTTT. It translates to CASSRTSGDTQYF.

The chain combines TRBV7-9 with TRBJ2-5, with unresolved D. This CDR3 region has 14 residues. V dropped 1 base and J dropped 2 bases, with 8 bases sitting between them. Per germline, CDR1 SEHNR and CDR2 FQNEAQ (reference sequence). The CDR3 here is CASSLVDGQETQYF. The CDR3 DNA reads TGTGCCAGCAGCTTAGTAGACGGGCAAGAGACCCAGTACTTC.

CDR3 DNA: TGTGCCAGCAGCGCCGGGGGGACAGGGGACTTAGAGACCCAGTACTTC. The encoded protein is CASSAGGTGDLETQYF. The rearrangement links TRBV9 to TRBJ2-5, with TRBD1 identical over 10 bases. Germline V gene sequence: CDR1 SGDLS, CDR2 YYNGEE. V shed 3 bases, J shed 4 bases, and the junction held 9 bases outside the gene matches. The CDR3 contains 16 residues. Supplemented by reference TRBV9 and TRBJ2-5, the full variable domain reads DSGVTQTPKHLITATGQRVTLRCSPRSGDLSVYWYQQSLDQGLQFLIQYYNGEERAKGNILERFSAQQFPDLHSELNLSSLELGDSALYFCASSAGGTGDLETQYFGPGTRLLVL.

This chain connects TRBV19 to TRBJ2-1, with 11 bases aligning to TRBD2. V trimming: 6 bases; J trimming: 4 bases; junction bases outside the gene matches: 2. The CDR3 totals 14 residues. The germline V gene has CDR1 LNHDA and CDR2 SQIVND (reference sequence). This CDR3 reads CASSGTSGYNEQFF. CDR3 nucleotides: TGTGCCAGTAGCGGGACTAGCGGTTACAATGAGCAGTTCTTC. Based on the CDR3 plus reference TRBV19 and TRBJ2-1, the full variable domain is DGGITQSPKYLFRKEGQNVTLSCEQNLNHDAMYWYRQDPGQGLRLIYYSQIVNDFQKGDIAEGYSVSREKKESFPLTVTSAQKNPTAFYLCASSGTSGYNEQFFGPGTRLTVL.

The CDR3 region has the DNA TGTGCCAGCAGGACAGGGGGTCCGGGGACCCAGTACTTC. Translated: CASRTGGPGTQYF. The rearrangement joins TRBV6-1 to TRBJ2-5; 9 bases are shared with TRBD1. The germline gives CDR1 MNHNS, CDR2 SASEGT. Trimming at V came to 6 bases and at J to 7 bases, leaving 6 bases not matched to a gene. The CDR3 spans 13 residues.

This chain connects TRBV4-1 to TRBJ2-1, with 15 bases that match TRBD2. This CDR3 has 19 residues. In germline, CDR1 is MGHRA, CDR2 YSYEKL. V dropped 3 bases and J dropped 0; count of bases not matched to a gene: 6. The CDR3 DNA sequence: TGCGCCAGCAGCCACCATGGACTAGCGGGAGGGAGCTCCTACAATGAGCAGTTCTTC. Encoded protein: CASSHHGLAGGSSYNEQFF.

The chain combines TRBV5-6 with TRBJ1-1; 9 bases match TRBD1. CDR3 length equals 14 residues. Germline CDR1 reads SGHDT; CDR2 reads YYEEEE. With 3 bases clipped from V and 5 bases from J, the junction kept 5 bases outside the gene matches. The DNA of the CDR3 is TGTGCCAGCAGCTCGGGACAGGGTCATACTGAAGCTTTCTTT. The encoded protein is CASSSGQGHTEAFF.

The chain couples TRBV9 to TRBJ2-7; no clear D. V was trimmed by 0 bases and J by 2 bases, leaving 9 bases between them. The CDR3 runs 14 residues. The germline gives CDR1 SGDLS, CDR2 YYNGEE. This CDR3 reads CASSVGQATYEQYF. DNA of the CDR3: TGTGCCAGCAGCGTAGGGCAAGCGACCTACGAGCAGTACTTC. Full variable domain (rest looked up from reference TRBV9 and TRBJ2-7): DSGVTQTPKHLITATGQRVTLRCSPRSGDLSVYWYQQSLDQGLQFLIQYYNGEERAKGNILERFSAQQFPDLHSELNLSSLELGDSALYFCASSVGQATYEQYFGPGTRLTVT.

This clone was seen only a few times. The chain combines TRBV14 with TRBJ1-2, with D possibly being TRBD1 (5 bases). Between the trimmed V and J ends, which lost 5 bases and 3 bases, there was a span of 22 bases. Germline CDR1 and CDR2: SGHDN and FVKESK. The CDR3 runs to 17 residues. In DNA form, the CDR3 reads TGTGCCAGCAGCTTTTTCAACCAAGAACAGGCATACTATGGCTACACCTTC. Protein product: CASSFFNQEQAYYGYTF.

The CDR3 sequence: CASSLYSSGANVLTF. The CDR3 DNA follows: TGTGCCAGCAGTTTATACAGCTCTGGGGCCAACGTCCTGACTTTC. The chain has TRBV27 and TRBJ2-6; D uncertain. V was shortened by 1 base and J by 0 bases, with 4 bases between the two germline ends. CDR3 length: 15 amino acids. Germline CDR1 reads MNHEY; CDR2 reads SMNVEV (reference sequence).

The chain joins TRBV11-2 to TRBJ1-4, with 7 positions matching TRBD1. The V gene end was trimmed by 6 bases and the J gene end by 6 bases; junction bases not matched to a gene: 10. Germline V gene sequence: CDR1 SGHAT, CDR2 FQNNGV. This CDR3 comprises 15 residues. In DNA form, the CDR3 reads TGTGCCAGCAGTTTTGGGACAGCGAGTGATGAAAAACTGTTTTTT. Its protein is CASSFGTASDEKLFF. Using reference TRBV11-2 and TRBJ1-4 for the parts outside the CDR3, the full variable domain is EAGVAQSPRYKIIEKRQSVAFWCNPISGHATLYWYQQILGQGPKLLIQFQNNGVVDDSQLPKDRFSAERLKGVDSTLKIQPAKLEDSAVYLCASSFGTASDEKLFFGSGTQLSVL.

The rearrangement uses TRBV9 and TRBJ1-1; 8 nucleotides line up with TRBD1. The ends lost 3 bases at V and 1 base at J; junction bases unmatched: 8. The CDR3 is 16 residues long. Looked up from germline, CDR1 is SGDLS and CDR2 is YYNGEE. The CDR3 coding sequence is TGTGCCAGCAGCGCCCAGACAGGGGCCGGGAACACTGAAGCTTTCTTT. It yields the protein CASSAQTGAGNTEAFF.

This clone has just one count. This sequence joins TRBV5-6 and TRBJ1-4; tentative D call: TRBD1 (6 bases). The CDR3 loop spans 14 amino acids. V lost 2 bases to trimming and J lost 4 bases, with 9 bases between them. Germline CDR1 SGHDT, CDR2 YYEEEE. The CDR3 sequence is CASSFGQFNEKLFF. In DNA form, the CDR3 reads TGTGCCAGCAGCTTCGGACAGTTTAATGAAAAACTGTTTTTT.

This clone was detected once. The chain combines TRBV7-6 with TRBJ2-1, with 8 bases lining up with TRBD1. Trimming removed 1 base from V and 5 bases from J; junction bases left unmatched: 4. The CDR3 spans 15 residues. Germline V lookup: CDR1 SGHVS, CDR2 FNYEAQ. The CDR3 region is CASSLGDRSNNEQFF. CDR3 sequence (DNA): TGTGCCAGCAGCTTAGGGGACAGGTCTAACAATGAGCAGTTCTTC.

The genes are TRBV27 and TRBJ2-7; TRBD1 is a possible D gene (6 bases). The CDR3 extends over 14 amino acids. Per germline, CDR1 MNHEY and CDR2 SMNVEV (reference sequence). The V end was cut by 2 bases, the J end by 6 bases, with 14 bases between. The CDR3 region has the DNA TGTGCCAGCAGTTTAGGTACAGGGTTTTTCGAGCAGTACTTC. Residues: CASSLGTGFFEQYF.

V usage is TRBV4-3 and J usage is TRBJ2-2; D gene uncertain. Germline assignment: CDR1 LGHNA and CDR2 YSLEER. V was trimmed by 2 bases and J by 3 bases, leaving 10 bases between them. This CDR3 is 15 amino acids long. Written as DNA, the CDR3 is TGCGCCAGCAGCCAAAAGAGACACTACACCGGGGAGCTGTTTTTT. Protein: CASSQKRHYTGELFF.

V usage is TRBV7-6 and J usage is TRBJ2-5; D is possibly TRBD1 (5 bases). Germline loops: CDR1 SGHVS, CDR2 FNYEAQ. The V and J ends lost 5 bases and 7 bases respectively, with 11 bases between them. This CDR3 comprises 12 residues. CDR3 nucleotides: TGTGCCAGCAGCCTGGGGCCGGGGACCCAGTACTTC. Amino acids: CASSLGPGTQYF.

This clone showed up just a few times. The CDR3 loop reads CASLTTGGENTIYF. The CDR3 DNA is TGTGCCAGCCTTACGACAGGGGGCGAAAACACCATATATTTT. This sequence joins TRBV13 and TRBJ1-3; 10 bases are a match to TRBD1. The CDR3 runs to 14 residues. J lost 6 bases, V lost 8 bases, and 7 bases had no gene match. The germline V gene encodes CDR1 PRHDT and CDR2 FYEKMQ (reference sequence).

This sequence joins TRBV13 and TRBJ2-7, with 9 bases fitting TRBD2. The V gene end was trimmed by 1 base and the J gene end by 3 bases; junction bases not matched to a gene: 4. The length of the CDR3 is 15 residues. CDR1 is PRHDT and CDR2 is FYEKMQ in the germline V gene (reference sequence). CDR3 amino acids: CASSLVAGAGYEQYF. Written as DNA, the CDR3 is TGTGCCAGCAGCTTAGTAGCGGGAGCGGGCTACGAGCAGTACTTC. The entire variable domain, with the rest obtained from reference TRBV13 and TRBJ2-7, is as follows: AAGVIQSPRHLIKEKRETATLKCYPIPRHDTVYWYQQGPGQDPQFLISFYEKMQSDKGSIPDRFSAQQFSDYHSELNMSSLELGDSALYFCASSLVAGAGYEQYFGPGTRLTVT.

This chain uses TRBV7-2 with TRBJ1-2, with D tentatively TRBD1 (5 bases). V was pared by 2 bases and J by 8 bases, with 21 bases between. Germline CDR1 SGHTA, CDR2 FQGNSA. This CDR3 has 16 residues. The CDR3 reads CASSLIVTAQWGGYTF. For the CDR3, the DNA is TGTGCCAGCAGCTTAATCGTTACGGCGCAATGGGGCGGCTACACCTTC.

The chain couples TRBV7-2 to TRBJ2-5; 9 nucleotides match TRBD2. The J call is doubtful: the DNA matches TRBJ2-7 better. CDR3 size: 15 residues. Germline V gene sequence: CDR1 SGHTA, CDR2 FQGNSA. In nucleotides, the CDR3 is TGTGCCAGCAGCTTAGGTAGCGGGAGTCCCTACGAGCAGTACTTC. Translation gives CASSLGSGSPYEQYF.

J is TRBJ1-1 and V is TRBV28; no clear D gene. CDR3 length: 13 amino acids. Trimming took 4 bases from V and 6 from J, leaving 12 bases between them. From germline, CDR1 is MDHEN and CDR2 SYDVKM. DNA of the CDR3: TGTGCCAGCAGTTCCCTGATACATTCTGAAGCTTTCTTT. Protein product: CASSSLIHSEAFF.

This clone appeared once. The rearrangement links TRBV6-5 to TRBJ2-1, with 8 positions matching TRBD2. There are 14 residues in the CDR3. The trim removed 8 bases at V and 4 bases at J, leaving 7 bases unmatched. Germline-derived CDR1 and CDR2 are MNHEY and SVGAGI. In DNA, the CDR3 is TGTGCCAGCCGGGGGGGCGGGACATACAATGAGCAGTTCTTC. Protein: CASRGGGTYNEQFF.

The J gene is TRBJ2-1, the V gene TRBV4-2, with 14 bases that match TRBD2. Per the germline V gene, CDR1 is LGHNA and CDR2 is YNFKEQ. Trimming took 4 bases from V and 7 from J; bases not matched to a gene: 3. CDR3 length: 15 residues. CDR3 amino acids: CASSRLAGGPNEQFF. CDR3 coding DNA: TGTGCCAGCAGCCGACTAGCGGGAGGGCCAAATGAGCAGTTCTTC.

This chain joins TRBV6-5 and TRBJ1-1; D perhaps matches TRBD1 (6 bases). CDR1 is MNHEY, CDR2 SVGAGI, per germline. The CDR3 covers 15 residues. Trimming left V 5 bases short and J 0 bases short, with 13 bases between. The CDR3 DNA follows: TGTGCCAGCAGTCTACAGGGCGGGTTGAACACTGAAGCTTTCTTT. Translated, it gives CASSLQGGLNTEAFF.

The CDR3 spells CASSPILRGEKLFF. The CDR3 coding sequence is TGCGCCAGCAGCCCGATCCTGCGAGGGGAAAAACTGTTTTTT. The chain carries TRBV4-1 and TRBJ1-4; D uncertain. V was shortened by 4 bases and J by 8 bases, with 14 bases between the two germline ends. The CDR3 runs 14 residues. CDR1 and CDR2 from the germline V gene are MGHRA and YSYEKL.

This sequence joins TRBV28 and TRBJ2-7; TRBD2 matches at 7 bases. With 5 bases clipped from V and 0 bases from J, the junction kept 4 bases outside the gene matches. This CDR3 has 14 residues. CDR1 MDHEN and CDR2 SYDVKM come from the germline V gene. The CDR3 is CASSLPGGSYEQYF. For the CDR3, the DNA is TGTGCCAGCAGTCTCCCGGGAGGCTCCTACGAGCAGTACTTC.